This T cell receptor (beta chain) was sequenced during a study of shared clonotypes between healthy human individuals. Per germline, CDR1 SGHVS and CDR2 FNYEAQ. CDR3 length equals 13 residues. The V end was cut by 5 bases, the J end by 4 bases, with 11 bases between. Repertoires were generated with immunoSEQ multiplex PCR, while TCRdb's copy carries only in-frame clones and drops some. The data contain about 2.4 million clones, approximately 93% of them singletons. Healthy and HIV-negative, the adult donors had no recent acute infections or vaccinations. The sequence derives from a man between 18 and 35 years old in good health. Some clones in this sample may be carry-over from other donors' samples. The genes are TRBV7-6 and TRBJ2-5; the D is unclear. Sequences were obtained from naive CD4+ T cells from PBMCs. Subset reported: CD45RA+ positively selected. CDR3 nucleotide sequence: TGTGCCAGCAGCCCCGGGTCCTTAGAGACCCAGTACTTC. Translation: CASSPGSLETQYF.